This T cell receptor (beta chain) was identified during a study of blood T cell repertoires in COVID-19. Data came from immunoSEQ multiplex PCR; TCRdb stores just in-frame clones and leaves some out. The profile covers under 300,000 clones, with approximately 80% appearing a single time and about 4% taken by the ten largest. The CDR3 is 13 amino acids. V lost 2 bases and J lost 5, with 7 bases in between. Germline lookup yields CDR1 SEHNR and CDR2 FQNEAQ (reference sequence). The sequenced sample consisted of peripheral blood. The J gene is TRBJ1-5, the V gene TRBV7-9; perhaps TRBD1 as D (5 bases). This clonotype was sampled from a woman in her 40s with active or convalescent COVID-19. The CDR3, as DNA: TGTGCCAGCAGCTTACTAGGGGATCAGCCCCAGCATTTT. This codes for CASSLLGDQPQHF.